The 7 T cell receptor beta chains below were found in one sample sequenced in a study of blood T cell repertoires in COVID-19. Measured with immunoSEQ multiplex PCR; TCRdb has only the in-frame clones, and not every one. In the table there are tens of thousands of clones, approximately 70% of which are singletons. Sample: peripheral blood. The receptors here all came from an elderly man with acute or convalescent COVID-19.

This CDR3 reads CATSDAYQETQYF. CDR3 in DNA: TGTGCCACCAGTGATGCGTACCAAGAGACCCAGTACTTC. This chain connects TRBV24-1 to TRBJ2-5; D gene ambiguous. The CDR3 extends over 13 amino acids. The germline CDR1 and CDR2 sequences are KGHDR and SFDVKD. Trimming removed 3 bases at V and 0 bases at J, with 4 bases between.

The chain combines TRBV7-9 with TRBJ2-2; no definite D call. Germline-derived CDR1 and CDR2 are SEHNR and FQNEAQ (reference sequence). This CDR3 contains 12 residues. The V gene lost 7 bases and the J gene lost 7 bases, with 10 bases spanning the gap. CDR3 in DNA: TGTGCCAGCATCCCCCCGGTCGGGGAGCTGTTTTTT. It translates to CASIPPVGELFF.

CDR3 residues: CASSEAGTSVFYEQYF. Written as DNA, the CDR3 is TGTGCCAGCAGTGAAGCGGGGACTAGCGTTTTCTACGAGCAGTACTTC. The chain links TRBV2 to TRBJ2-7; TRBD2 aligns across 10 bases. In germline, CDR1 is SNHLY, CDR2 FYNNEI. J gave up 3 bases and V 0 bases, and 5 bases lay outside the gene matches. The CDR3 contains 16 residues.

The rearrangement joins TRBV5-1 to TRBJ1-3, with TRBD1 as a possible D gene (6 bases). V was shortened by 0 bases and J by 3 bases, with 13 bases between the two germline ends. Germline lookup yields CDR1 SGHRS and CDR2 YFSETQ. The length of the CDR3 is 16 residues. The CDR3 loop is CASSLERGAGGNTIYF. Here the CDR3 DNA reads TGCGCCAGCAGCTTGGAACGGGGGGCCGGTGGAAACACCATATATTTT.

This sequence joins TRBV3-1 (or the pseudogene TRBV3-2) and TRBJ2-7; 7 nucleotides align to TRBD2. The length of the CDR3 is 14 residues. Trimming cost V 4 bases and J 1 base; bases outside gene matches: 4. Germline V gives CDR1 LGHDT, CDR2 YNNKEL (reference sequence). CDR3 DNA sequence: TGTGCCAGCAGCCTCGGCGGGAGATCCTACGAGCAGTACTTC. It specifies CASSLGGRSYEQYF.

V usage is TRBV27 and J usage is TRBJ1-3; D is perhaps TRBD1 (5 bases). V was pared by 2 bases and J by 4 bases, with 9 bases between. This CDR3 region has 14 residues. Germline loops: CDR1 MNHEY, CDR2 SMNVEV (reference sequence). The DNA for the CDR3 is TGTGCCAGCAGTTTAGCAGGGTCCGGAAACACCATATATTTT. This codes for CASSLAGSGNTIYF.

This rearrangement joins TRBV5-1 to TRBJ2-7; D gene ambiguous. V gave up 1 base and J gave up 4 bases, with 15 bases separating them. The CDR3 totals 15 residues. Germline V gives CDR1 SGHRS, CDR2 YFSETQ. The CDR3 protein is CASSLRDLGSYEQYF. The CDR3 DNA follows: TGCGCCAGCAGCTTGCGAGATCTAGGATCTTACGAGCAGTACTTC.